This T cell receptor (beta chain) originates from a study of T cell changes during pregnancy in multiple sclerosis. Germline V gene sequence: CDR1 SGDLS, CDR2 YYNGEE. The CDR3 contains 16 residues. V shed 0 bases, J shed 4 bases, and the junction held 9 bases outside the gene matches. Clones were sequenced by immunoSEQ multiplex PCR, and TCRdb holds only the in-frame ones, with some missing. The sample lists just under 65,000 clones; 90% to 97% were seen once. The TCR comes from a female donor with multiple sclerosis, enrolled in a pregnancy study. The rearrangement links TRBV9 to TRBJ1-2; the match to TRBD1 covers 7 bases. Sequencing used CD8+ T cells from peripheral blood mononuclear cells, obtained after pregnancy. The CDR3 coding sequence is TGTGCCAGCAGCGTAGAAGGGACAGTTTCGAGCTATGGCTACACCTTC. Translated, it gives CASSVEGTVSSYGYTF.